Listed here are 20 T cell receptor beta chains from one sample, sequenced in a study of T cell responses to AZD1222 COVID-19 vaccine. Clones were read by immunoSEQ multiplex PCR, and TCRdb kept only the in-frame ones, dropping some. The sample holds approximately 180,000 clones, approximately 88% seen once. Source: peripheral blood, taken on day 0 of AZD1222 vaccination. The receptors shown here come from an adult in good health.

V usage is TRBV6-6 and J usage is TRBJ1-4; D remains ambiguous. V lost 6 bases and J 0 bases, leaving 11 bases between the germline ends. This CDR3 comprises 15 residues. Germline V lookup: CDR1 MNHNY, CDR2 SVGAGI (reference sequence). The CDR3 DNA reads TGTGCCAGCAGCCAATCCGGGACAACTAATGAAAAACTGTTTTTT. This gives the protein CASSQSGTTNEKLFF.

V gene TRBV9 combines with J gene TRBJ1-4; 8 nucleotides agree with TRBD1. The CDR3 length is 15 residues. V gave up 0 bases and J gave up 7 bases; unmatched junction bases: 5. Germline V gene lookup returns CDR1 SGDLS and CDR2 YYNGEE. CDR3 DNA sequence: TGTGCCAGCAGCGTAGGAGGGACAGGTGCTGAAAAACTGTTTTTT. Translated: CASSVGGTGAEKLFF.

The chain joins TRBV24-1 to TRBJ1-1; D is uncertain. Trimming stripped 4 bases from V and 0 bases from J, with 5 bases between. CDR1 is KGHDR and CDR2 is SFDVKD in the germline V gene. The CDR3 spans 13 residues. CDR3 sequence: CATSDTLNTEAFF. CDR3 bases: TGTGCCACCAGTGACACATTGAACACTGAAGCTTTCTTT.

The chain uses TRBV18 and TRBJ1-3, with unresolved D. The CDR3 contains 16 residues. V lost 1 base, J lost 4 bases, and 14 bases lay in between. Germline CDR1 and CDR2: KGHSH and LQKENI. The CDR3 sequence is CASSPLRVLEGNTIYF. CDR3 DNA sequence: TGTGCCAGCTCACCACTCCGGGTCTTGGAAGGAAACACCATATATTTT.

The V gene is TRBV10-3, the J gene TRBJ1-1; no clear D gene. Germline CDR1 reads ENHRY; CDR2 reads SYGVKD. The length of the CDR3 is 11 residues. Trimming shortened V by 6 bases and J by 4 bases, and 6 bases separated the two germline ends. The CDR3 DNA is TGTGCCATCAGAGATGCCACTGAAGCTTTCTTT. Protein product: CAIRDATEAFF.

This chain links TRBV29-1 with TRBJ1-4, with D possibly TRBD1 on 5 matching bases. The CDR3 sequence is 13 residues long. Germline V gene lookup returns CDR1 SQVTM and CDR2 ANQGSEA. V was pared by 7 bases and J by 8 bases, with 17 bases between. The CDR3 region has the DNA TGCAGCGCTGACAGACTAAACTGGGAAAAACTGTTTTTT. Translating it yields CSADRLNWEKLFF.

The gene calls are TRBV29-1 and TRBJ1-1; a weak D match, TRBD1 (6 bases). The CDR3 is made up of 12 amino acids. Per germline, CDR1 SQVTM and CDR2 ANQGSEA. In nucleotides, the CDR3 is TGCAGTAGTCTCGGGGGCTCCACTGAAGCTTTCTTT. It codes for CSSLGGSTEAFF.

In nucleotides, the CDR3 is TGTGCCAGCAACCGGGATGACACAGATACGCAGTATTTT. It is translated as CASNRDDTDTQYF. This rearrangement joins TRBV12-3 or TRBV12-4 to TRBJ2-3; D possibly corresponds to TRBD2 (5 bases). The V and J ends lost 7 bases and 2 bases respectively, with 10 bases between them. This CDR3 contains 13 residues.

Here the CDR3 DNA reads TGTGCCAGCACCCTAAACAGGGGGCGGACTGAAGCTTTCTTT. Translating gives CASTLNRGRTEAFF. V and J are TRBV11-1 and TRBJ1-1, with 9 bases aligning to TRBD1. The germline V gene has CDR1 SGHAT and CDR2 FQDESV (reference sequence). This CDR3 has 14 amino acids. V shed 7 bases, J shed 5 bases, and the junction held 8 bases outside the gene matches.

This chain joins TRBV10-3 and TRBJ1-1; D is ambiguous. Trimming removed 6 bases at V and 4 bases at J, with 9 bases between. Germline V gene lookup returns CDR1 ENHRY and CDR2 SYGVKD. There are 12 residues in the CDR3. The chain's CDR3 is CAISDRSTEAFF. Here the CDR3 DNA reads TGTGCCATCAGCGACCGGAGCACTGAAGCTTTCTTT.

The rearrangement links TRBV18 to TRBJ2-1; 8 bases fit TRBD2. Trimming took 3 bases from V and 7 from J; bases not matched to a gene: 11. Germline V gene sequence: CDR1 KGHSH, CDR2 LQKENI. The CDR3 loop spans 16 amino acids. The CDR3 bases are TGTGCCAGCTCACCTCTTCCGGGACTAGGATTTAATGAGCAGTTCTTC. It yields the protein CASSPLPGLGFNEQFF.

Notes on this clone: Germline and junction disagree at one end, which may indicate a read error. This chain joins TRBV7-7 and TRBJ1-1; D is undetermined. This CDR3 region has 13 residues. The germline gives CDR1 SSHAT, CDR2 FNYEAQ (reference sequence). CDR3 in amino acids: CASSLALNTEAFF. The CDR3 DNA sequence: TGTGCTAGCAGTCTAGCATTGAACACTGAAGCTTTCTTT.

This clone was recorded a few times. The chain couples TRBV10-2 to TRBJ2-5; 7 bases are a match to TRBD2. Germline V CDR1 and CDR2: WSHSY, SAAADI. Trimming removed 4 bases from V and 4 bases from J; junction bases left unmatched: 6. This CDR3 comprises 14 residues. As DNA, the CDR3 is TGCGCCAGCAGTGGCCGGGGAGGGCGAGAGACCCAGTACTTC. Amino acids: CASSGRGGRETQYF.

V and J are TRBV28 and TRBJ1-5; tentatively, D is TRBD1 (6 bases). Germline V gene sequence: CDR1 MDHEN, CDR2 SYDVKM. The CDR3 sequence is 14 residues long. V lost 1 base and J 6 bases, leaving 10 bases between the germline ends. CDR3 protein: CASSLLTGTQPQHF. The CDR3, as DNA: TGTGCCAGCAGTTTATTGACAGGTACTCAGCCCCAGCATTTT.

This CDR3 reads CASSFSWAESSYEQYF. The DNA of the CDR3 is TGTGCCAGCAGTTTCTCTTGGGCTGAAAGCTCCTACGAGCAGTACTTC. This chain uses TRBV27 with TRBJ2-7; D is unresolved. The CDR3 loop spans 16 amino acids. Trimming pared 3 bases from V and 0 bases from J, leaving 15 bases between. Germline-derived CDR1 and CDR2 are MNHEY and SMNVEV (reference sequence).

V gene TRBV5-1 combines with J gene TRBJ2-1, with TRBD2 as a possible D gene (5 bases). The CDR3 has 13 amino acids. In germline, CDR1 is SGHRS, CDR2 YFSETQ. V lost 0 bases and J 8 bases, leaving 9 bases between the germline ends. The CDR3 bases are TGCGCCAGCAGCTTGGGAGGGTACGATGAGCAGTTCTTC. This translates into CASSLGGYDEQFF. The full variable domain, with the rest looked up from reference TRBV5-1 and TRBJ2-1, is KAGVTQTPRYLIKTRGQQVTLSCSPISGHRSVSWYQQTPGQGLQFLFEYFSETQRNKGNFPGRFSGRQFSNSRSEMNVSTLELGDSALYLCASSLGGYDEQFFGPGTRLTVL.

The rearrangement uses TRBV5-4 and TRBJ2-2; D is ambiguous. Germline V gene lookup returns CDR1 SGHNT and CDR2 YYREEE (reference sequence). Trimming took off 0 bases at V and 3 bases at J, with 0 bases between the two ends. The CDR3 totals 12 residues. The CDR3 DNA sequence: TGTGCCAGCAGCTTGGACACCGGGGAGCTGTTTTTT. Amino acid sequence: CASSLDTGELFF.

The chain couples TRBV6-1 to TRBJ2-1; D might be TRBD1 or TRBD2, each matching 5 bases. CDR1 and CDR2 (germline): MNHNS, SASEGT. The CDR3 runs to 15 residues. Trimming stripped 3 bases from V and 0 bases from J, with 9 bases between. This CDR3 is CASSDGDGSYNEQFF. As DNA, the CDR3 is TGTGCCAGCAGTGACGGGGACGGCTCCTACAATGAGCAGTTCTTC.

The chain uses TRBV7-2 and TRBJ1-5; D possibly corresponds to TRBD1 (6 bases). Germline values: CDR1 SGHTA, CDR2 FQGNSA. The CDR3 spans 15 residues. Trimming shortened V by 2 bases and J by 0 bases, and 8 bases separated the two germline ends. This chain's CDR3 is CASSLLGHSNQPQHF. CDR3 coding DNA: TGTGCCAGCAGCTTATTGGGACATAGCAATCAGCCCCAGCATTTT.

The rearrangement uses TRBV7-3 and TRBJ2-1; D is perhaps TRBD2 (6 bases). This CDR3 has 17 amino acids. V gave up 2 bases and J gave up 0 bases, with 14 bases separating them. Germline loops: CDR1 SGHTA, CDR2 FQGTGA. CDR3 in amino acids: CASSLSGGMSSYNEQFF. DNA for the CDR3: TGTGCCAGCAGCTTATCTGGCGGGATGAGCTCCTACAATGAGCAGTTCTTC.